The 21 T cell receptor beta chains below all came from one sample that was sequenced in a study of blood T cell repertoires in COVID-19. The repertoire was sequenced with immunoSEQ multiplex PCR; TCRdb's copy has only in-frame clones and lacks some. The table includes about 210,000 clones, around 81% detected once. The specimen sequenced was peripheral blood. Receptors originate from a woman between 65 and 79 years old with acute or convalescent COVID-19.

The chain's CDR3 is CASRPGQGRLGNTEAFF. In DNA, the CDR3 is TGTGCCAGTAGACCGGGACAGGGGAGATTGGGGAACACTGAAGCTTTCTTT. V is TRBV19 and J is TRBJ1-1, with 10 nucleotides matching TRBD1. The CDR3 runs to 17 residues. With 6 bases clipped from V and 1 base from J, the junction kept 11 bases outside the gene matches. CDR1 LNHDA and CDR2 SQIVND come from the germline V gene (reference sequence).

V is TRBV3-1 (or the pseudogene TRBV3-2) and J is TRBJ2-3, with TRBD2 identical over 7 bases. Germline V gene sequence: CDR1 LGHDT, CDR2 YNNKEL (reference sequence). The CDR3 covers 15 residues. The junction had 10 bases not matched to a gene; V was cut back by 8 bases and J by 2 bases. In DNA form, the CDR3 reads TGTGCCAGCGGACCAACGGCGGGGGTCACAGATACGCAGTATTTT. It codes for CASGPTAGVTDTQYF.

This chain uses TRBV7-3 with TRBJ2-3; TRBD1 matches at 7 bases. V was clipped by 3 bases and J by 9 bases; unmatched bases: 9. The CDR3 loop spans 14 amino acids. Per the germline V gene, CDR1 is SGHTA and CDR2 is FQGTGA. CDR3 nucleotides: TGTGCCAGCAGCTTGGGACAGATGATGGGGACGCAGTATTTT. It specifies CASSLGQMMGTQYF.

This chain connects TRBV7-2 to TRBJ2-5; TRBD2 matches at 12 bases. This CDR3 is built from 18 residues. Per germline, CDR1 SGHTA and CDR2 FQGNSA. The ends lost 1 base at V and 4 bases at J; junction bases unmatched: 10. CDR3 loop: CASSLGGLAGGQGETQYF. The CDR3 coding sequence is TGTGCCAGCAGCTTAGGAGGTCTAGCGGGGGGGCAGGGAGAGACCCAGTACTTC.

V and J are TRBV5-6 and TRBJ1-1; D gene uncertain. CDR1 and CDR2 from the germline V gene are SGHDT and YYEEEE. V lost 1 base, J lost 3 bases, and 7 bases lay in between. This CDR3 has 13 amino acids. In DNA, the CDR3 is TGTGCCAGCAGCTTGATACTGGACACTGAAGCTTTCTTT. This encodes CASSLILDTEAFF.

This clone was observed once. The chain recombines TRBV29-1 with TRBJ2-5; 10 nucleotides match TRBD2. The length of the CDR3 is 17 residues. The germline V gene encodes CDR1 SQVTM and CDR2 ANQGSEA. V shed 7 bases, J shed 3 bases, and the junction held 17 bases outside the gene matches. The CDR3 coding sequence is TGCAGCGCCTCACGGGTAGCGGGGGGCCTAAGAGAAGAGACCCAGTACTTC. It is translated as CSASRVAGGLREETQYF.

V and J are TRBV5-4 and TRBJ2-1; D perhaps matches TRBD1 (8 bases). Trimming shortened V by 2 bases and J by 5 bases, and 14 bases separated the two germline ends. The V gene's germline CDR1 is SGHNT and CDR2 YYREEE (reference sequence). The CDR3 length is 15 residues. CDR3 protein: CASSFGGDRNNEQFF. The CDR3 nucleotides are TGTGCCAGCAGCTTTGGGGGGGACAGGAACAATGAGCAGTTCTTC. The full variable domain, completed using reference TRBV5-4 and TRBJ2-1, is ETGVTQSPTHLIKTRGQQVTLRCSSQSGHNTVSWYQQALGQGPQFIFQYYREEENGRGNFPPRFSGLQFPNYSSELNVNALELDDSALYLCASSFGGDRNNEQFFGPGTRLTVL.

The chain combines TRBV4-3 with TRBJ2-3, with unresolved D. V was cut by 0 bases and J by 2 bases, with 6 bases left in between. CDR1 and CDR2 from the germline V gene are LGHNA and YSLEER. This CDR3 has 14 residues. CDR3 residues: CASSQDMATDTQYF. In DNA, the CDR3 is TGCGCCAGCAGCCAAGATATGGCCACAGATACGCAGTATTTT.

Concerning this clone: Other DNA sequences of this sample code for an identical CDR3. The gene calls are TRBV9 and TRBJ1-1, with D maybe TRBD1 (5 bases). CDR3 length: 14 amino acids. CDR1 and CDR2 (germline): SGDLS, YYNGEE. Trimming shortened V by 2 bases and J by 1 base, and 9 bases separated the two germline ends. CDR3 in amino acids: CASSVQGSNTEAFF. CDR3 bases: TGTGCCAGCAGCGTGCAGGGATCGAACACTGAAGCTTTCTTT. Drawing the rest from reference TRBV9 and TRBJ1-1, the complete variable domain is DSGVTQTPKHLITATGQRVTLRCSPRSGDLSVYWYQQSLDQGLQFLIQYYNGEERAKGNILERFSAQQFPDLHSELNLSSLELGDSALYFCASSVQGSNTEAFFGQGTRLTVV.

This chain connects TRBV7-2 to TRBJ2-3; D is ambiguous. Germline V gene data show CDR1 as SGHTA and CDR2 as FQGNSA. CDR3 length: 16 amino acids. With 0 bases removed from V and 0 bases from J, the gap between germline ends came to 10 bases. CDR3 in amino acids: CASSLALPTSTDTQYF. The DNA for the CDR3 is TGTGCCAGCAGCTTAGCTCTCCCGACTAGCACAGATACGCAGTATTTT.

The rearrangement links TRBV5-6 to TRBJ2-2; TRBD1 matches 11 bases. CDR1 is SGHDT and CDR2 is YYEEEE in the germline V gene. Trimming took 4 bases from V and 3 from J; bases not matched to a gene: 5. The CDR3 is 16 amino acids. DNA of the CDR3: TGTGCCAGCAGCCTGGACAGGGGGCAGTACACCGGGGAGCTGTTTTTT. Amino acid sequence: CASSLDRGQYTGELFF.

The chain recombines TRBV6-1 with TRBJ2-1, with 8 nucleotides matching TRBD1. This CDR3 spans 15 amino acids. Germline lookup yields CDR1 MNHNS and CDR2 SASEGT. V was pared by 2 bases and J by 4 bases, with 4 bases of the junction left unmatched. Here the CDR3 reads CASSERQGPYNEQFF. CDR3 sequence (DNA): TGTGCCAGCAGTGAACGACAGGGGCCTTACAATGAGCAGTTCTTC.

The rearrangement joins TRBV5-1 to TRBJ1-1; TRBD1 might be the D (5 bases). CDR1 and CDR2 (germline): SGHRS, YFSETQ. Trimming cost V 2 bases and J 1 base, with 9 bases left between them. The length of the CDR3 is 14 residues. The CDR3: CASSFGGTNTEAFF. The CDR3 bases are TGCGCCAGCAGCTTCGGGGGGACGAACACTGAAGCTTTCTTT.

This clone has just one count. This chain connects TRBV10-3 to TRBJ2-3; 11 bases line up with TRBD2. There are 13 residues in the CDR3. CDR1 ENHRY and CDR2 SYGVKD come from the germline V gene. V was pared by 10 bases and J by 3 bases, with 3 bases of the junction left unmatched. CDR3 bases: TGTGCCACCGGGACTAGCGGAACAGATACGCAGTATTTT. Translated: CATGTSGTDTQYF.

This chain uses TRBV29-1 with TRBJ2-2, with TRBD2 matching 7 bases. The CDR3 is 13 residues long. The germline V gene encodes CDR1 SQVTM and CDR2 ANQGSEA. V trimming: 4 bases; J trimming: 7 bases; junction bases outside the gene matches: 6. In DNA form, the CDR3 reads TGCAGCGTTGGGACTAGTGGTTACGGGGAGCTGTTTTTT. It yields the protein CSVGTSGYGELFF.

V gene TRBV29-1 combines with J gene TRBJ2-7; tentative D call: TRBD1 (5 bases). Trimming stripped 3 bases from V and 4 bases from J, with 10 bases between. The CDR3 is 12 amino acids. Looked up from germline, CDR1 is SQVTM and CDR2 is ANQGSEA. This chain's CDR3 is CSVDTGAYEQYF. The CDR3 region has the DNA TGCAGCGTTGATACAGGAGCGTACGAGCAGTACTTC.

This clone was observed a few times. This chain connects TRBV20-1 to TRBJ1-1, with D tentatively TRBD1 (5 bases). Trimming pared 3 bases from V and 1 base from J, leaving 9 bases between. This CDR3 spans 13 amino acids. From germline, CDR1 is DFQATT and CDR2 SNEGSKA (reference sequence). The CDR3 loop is CSASSRANTEAFF. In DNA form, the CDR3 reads TGCAGTGCTAGTTCCAGGGCGAACACTGAAGCTTTCTTT.

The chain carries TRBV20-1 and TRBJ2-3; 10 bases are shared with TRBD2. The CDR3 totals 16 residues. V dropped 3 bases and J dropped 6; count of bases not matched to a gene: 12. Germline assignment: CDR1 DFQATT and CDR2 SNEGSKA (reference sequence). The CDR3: CSASRQRGGQDDTQYF. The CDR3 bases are TGCAGTGCTAGTAGGCAGCGGGGGGGCCAAGACGATACGCAGTATTTT.

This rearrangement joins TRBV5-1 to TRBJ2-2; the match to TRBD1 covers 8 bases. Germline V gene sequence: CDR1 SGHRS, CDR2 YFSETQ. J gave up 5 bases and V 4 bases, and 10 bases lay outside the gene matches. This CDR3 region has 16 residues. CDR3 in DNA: TGCGCCAGCAGCCAGCTTTGGACAGGGCAAACCGGGGAGCTGTTTTTT. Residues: CASSQLWTGQTGELFF.

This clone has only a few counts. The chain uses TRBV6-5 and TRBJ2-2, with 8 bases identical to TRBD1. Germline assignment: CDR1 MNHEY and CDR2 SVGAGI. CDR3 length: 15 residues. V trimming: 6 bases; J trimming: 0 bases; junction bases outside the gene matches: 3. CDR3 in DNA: TGTGCCAGCAGCGGACAGGGAACGAACACCGGGGAGCTGTTTTTT. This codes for CASSGQGTNTGELFF.

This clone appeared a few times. The CDR3 DNA follows: TGTGCCACCAGCACCGGGACAGGGACCTCAGGGGAGCTGTTTTTT. Translation gives CATSTGTGTSGELFF. The chain is built from TRBV24-1 and TRBJ2-2; TRBD1 aligns across 9 bases. This CDR3 spans 15 amino acids. Germline V lookup: CDR1 KGHDR, CDR2 SFDVKD. V was clipped by 7 bases and J by 8 bases; unmatched bases: 10.